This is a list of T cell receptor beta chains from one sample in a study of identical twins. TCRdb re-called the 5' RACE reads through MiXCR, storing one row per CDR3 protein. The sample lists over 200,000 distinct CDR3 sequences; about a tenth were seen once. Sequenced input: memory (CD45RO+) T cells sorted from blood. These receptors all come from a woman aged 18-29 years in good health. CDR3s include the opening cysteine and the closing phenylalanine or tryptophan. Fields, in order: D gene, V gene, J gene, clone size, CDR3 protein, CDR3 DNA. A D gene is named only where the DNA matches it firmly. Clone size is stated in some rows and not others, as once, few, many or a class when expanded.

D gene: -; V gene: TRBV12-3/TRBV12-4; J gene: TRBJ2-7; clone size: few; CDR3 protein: CASSQPGEQYF; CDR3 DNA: TGTGCCAGCAGCCAACCCGGCGAGCAGTACTTC
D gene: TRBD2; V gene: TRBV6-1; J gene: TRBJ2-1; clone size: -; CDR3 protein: CASKVLAGAGEQFF; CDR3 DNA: TGTGCCAGCAAAGTTCTAGCGGGAGCGGGGGAGCAGTTCTTC
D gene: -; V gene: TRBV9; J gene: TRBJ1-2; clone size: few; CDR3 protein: CASSVRQADGYTF; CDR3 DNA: TGTGCCAGCAGCGTTCGACAGGCTGATGGCTACACCTTC
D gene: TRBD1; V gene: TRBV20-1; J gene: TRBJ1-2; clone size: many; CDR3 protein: CSARMSGGWYGYTF; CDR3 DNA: TGCAGTGCTAGAATGTCAGGGGGCTGGTATGGCTACACCTTC
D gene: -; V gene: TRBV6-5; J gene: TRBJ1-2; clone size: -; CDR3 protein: CASSYSTEYYGYTF; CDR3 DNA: TGTGCCAGCAGTTACTCGACAGAGTACTATGGCTACACCTTC
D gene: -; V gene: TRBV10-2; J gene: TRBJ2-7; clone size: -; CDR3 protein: CASGKGGYEQYF; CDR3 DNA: TGCGCCAGCGGGAAAGGAGGCTACGAGCAGTACTTC
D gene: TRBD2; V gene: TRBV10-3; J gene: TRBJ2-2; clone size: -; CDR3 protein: CASRTGAGAGELFF; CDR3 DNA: TGTGCCTCCCGGACGGGTGCGGGAGCCGGGGAGCTGTTTTTT
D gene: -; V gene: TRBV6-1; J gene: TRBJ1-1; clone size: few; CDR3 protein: CASTRGTRGPTEAFF; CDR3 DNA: TGTGCCAGCACCCGGGGTACAAGAGGGCCCACTGAAGCTTTCTTT
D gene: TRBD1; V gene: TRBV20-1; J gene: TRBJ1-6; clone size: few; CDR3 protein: CSARDRQGARSPLHF; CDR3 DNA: TGCAGTGCTAGAGATCGTCAGGGGGCGCGATCACCCCTCCACTTT
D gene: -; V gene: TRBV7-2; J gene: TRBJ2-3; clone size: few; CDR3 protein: CASRSGDTQYF; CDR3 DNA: TGTGCCAGCAGGTCAGGGGATACGCAGTATTTT
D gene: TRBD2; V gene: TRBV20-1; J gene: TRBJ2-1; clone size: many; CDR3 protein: CSASGDYYNEQFF; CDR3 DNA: TGCAGTGCTAGCGGGGACTACTACAATGAGCAGTTCTTC
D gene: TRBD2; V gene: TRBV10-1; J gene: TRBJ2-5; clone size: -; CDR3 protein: CASSESIAGGQETQYF; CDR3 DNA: TGCGCCAGCAGTGAGTCGATAGCGGGAGGCCAAGAGACCCAGTACTTC
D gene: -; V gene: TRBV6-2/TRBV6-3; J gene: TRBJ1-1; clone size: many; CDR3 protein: CASSRPPNTEAFF; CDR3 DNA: TGTGCCAGCAGCCGTCCACCGAACACTGAAGCTTTCTTT
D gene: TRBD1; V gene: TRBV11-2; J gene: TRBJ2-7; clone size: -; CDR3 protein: CASSLAQTGKYEQYF; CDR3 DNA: TGTGCCAGCAGCTTAGCTCAGACAGGGAAGTACGAGCAGTACTTC
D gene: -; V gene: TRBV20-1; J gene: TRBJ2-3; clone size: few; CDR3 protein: CSAIFDLSDTQYF; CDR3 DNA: TGCAGTGCTATTTTTGACCTGTCGGATACGCAGTATTTT
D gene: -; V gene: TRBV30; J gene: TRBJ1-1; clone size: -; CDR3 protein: CAWRKTAPNTEAFF; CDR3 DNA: TGTGCCTGGAGGAAGACCGCCCCGAACACTGAAGCTTTCTTT
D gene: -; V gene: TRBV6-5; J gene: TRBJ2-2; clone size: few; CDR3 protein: CASSYSPSEVTGELFF; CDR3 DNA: TGTGCCAGCAGTTACTCGCCTAGCGAAGTCACCGGGGAGCTGTTTTTT